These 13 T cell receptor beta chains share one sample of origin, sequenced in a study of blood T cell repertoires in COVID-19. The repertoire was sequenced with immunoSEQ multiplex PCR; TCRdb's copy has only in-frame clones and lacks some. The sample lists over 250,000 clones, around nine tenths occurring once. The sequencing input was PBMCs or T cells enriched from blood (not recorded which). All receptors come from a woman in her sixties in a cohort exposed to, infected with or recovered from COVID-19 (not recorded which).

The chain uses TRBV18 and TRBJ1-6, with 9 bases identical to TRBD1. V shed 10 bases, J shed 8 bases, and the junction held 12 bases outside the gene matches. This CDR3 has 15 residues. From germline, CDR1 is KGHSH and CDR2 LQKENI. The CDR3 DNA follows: TGTGCCACTCGTCTAAACAGGGGGCAGGATTCACCCCTCCACTTT. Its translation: CATRLNRGQDSPLHF.

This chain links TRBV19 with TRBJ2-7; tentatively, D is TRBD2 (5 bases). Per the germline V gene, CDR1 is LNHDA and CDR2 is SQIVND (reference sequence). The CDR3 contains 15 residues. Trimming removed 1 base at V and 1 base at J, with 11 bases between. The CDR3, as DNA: TGTGCCAGTAGTATAGTGGCTAGCACGTCCTACGAGCAGTACTTC. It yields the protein CASSIVASTSYEQYF.

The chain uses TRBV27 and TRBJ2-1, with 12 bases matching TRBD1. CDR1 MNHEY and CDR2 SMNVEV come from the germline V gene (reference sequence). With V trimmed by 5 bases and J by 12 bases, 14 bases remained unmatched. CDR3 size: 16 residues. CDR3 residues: CASSPLPGQGALGQFF. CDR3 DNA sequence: TGTGCCAGCAGTCCCCTACCGGGACAGGGGGCTCTTGGGCAGTTCTTC.

CDR3 loop: CASSLLRGPTNEKLFF. In nucleotides, the CDR3 is TGTGCCAGCAGTTTATTGAGGGGGCCAACTAATGAAAAACTGTTTTTT. This chain joins TRBV28 and TRBJ1-4, with 7 positions matching TRBD1. The ends lost 1 base at V and 0 bases at J; junction bases unmatched: 2. The CDR3 totals 16 residues. Germline V lookup: CDR1 MDHEN, CDR2 SYDVKM.

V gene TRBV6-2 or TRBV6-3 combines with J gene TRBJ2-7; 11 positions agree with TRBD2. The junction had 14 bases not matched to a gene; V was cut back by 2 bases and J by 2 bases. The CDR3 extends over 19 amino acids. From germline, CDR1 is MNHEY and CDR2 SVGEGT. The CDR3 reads CASSYHGRGGTSGTYEQYF. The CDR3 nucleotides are TGTGCCAGCAGTTACCACGGCAGGGGGGGGACTAGCGGAACCTACGAGCAGTACTTC.

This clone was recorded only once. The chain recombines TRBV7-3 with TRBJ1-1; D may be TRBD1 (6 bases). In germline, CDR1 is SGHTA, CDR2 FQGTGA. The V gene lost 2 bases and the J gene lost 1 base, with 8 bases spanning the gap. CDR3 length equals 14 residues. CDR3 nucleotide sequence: TGTGCCAGCAGCTTAGGGGGGGCGAACACTGAAGCTTTCTTT. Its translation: CASSLGGANTEAFF.

The CDR3 region has the DNA TGTGCCAGCAGGAGGGGGGGAGGATCCAATCAGCCCCAGCATTTT. Translated, it gives CASRRGGGSNQPQHF. The rearrangement joins TRBV2 to TRBJ1-5; TRBD1 is a possible D gene (6 bases). Per germline, CDR1 SNHLY and CDR2 FYNNEI. The CDR3 is made up of 15 amino acids. The ends were cut back, 6 bases at V and 3 bases at J, with 15 bases in the middle. Full variable domain (missing parts from reference TRBV2 and TRBJ1-5): EPEVTQTPSHQVTQMGQEVILRCVPISNHLYFYWYRQILGQKVEFLVSFYNNEISEKSEIFDDQFSVERPDGSNFTLKIRSTKLEDSAMYFCASRRGGGSNQPQHFGDGTRLSIL.

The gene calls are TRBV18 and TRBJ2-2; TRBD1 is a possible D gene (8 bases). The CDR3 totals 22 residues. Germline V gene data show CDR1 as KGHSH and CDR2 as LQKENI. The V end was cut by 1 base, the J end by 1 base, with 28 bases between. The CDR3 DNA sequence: TGTGCCAGCTCACCACGCCCTGACAGGGGCCGGACTAGAGAGAAGAACACCGGGGAGCTGTTTTTT. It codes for CASSPRPDRGRTREKNTGELFF. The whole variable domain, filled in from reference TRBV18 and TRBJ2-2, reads NAGVMQNPRHLVRRRGQEARLRCSPMKGHSHVYWYRQLPEEGLKFMVYLQKENIIDESGMPKERFSAEFPKEGPSILRIQQVVRGDSAAYFCASSPRPDRGRTREKNTGELFFGEGSRLTVL.

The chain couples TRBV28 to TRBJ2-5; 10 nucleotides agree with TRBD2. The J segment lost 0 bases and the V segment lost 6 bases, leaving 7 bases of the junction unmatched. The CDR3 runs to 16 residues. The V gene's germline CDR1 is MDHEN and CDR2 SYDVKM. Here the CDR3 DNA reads TGTGCCAGCAGCCCCGAACTAGCGGGGTACCAAGAGACCCAGTACTTC. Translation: CASSPELAGYQETQYF.

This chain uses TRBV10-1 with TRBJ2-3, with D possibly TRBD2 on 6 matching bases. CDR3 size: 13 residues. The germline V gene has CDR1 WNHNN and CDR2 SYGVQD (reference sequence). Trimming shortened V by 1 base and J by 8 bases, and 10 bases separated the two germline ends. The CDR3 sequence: CASSELSSGTQYF. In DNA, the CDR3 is TGCGCCAGCAGTGAGTTGAGTAGCGGTACGCAGTATTTT.

CDR3 bases: TGCAGCGTTGAAGGGTGGGCTAGCGGGAGACAGCAGTTCTTC. Protein product: CSVEGWASGRQQFF. This rearrangement joins TRBV29-1 to TRBJ2-1; 10 bases line up with TRBD2. The CDR3 length is 14 residues. Germline V gives CDR1 SQVTM, CDR2 ANQGSEA. Germline trimming cut 1 base from V and 11 bases from J; bases unmatched to any gene: 8.

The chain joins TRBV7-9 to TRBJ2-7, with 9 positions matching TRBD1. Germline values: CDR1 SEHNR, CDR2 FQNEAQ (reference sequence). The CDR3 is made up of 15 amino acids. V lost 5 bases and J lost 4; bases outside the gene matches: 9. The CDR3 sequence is CASSDSQTGGYEQYF. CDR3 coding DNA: TGTGCCAGCAGCGATAGCCAGACAGGGGGATACGAGCAGTACTTC.

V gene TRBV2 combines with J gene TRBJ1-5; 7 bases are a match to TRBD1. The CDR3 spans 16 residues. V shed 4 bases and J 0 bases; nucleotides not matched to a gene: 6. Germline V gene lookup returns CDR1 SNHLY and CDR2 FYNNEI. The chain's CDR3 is CASSVSGTVSNQPQHF. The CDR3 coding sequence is TGTGCCAGCAGTGTCTCCGGGACAGTTAGCAATCAGCCCCAGCATTTT.